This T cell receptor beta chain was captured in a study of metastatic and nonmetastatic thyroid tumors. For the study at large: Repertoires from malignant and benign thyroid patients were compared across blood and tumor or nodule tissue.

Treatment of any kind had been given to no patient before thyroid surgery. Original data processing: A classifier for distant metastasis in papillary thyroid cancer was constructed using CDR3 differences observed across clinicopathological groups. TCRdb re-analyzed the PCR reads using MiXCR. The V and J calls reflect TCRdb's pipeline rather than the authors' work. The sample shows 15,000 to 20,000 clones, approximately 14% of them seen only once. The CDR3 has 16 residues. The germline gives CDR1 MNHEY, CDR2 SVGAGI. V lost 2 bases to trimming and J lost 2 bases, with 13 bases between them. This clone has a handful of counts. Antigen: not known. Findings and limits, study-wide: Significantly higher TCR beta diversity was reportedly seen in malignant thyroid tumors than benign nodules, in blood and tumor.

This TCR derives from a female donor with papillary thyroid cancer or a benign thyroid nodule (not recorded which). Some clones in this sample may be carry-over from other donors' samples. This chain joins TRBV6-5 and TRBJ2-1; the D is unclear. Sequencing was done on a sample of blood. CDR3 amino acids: CASSYREWSTYNEQFF. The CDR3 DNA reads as TGTGCCAGCAGTTACAGGGAATGGAGTACCTACAATGAGCAGTTCTTC.